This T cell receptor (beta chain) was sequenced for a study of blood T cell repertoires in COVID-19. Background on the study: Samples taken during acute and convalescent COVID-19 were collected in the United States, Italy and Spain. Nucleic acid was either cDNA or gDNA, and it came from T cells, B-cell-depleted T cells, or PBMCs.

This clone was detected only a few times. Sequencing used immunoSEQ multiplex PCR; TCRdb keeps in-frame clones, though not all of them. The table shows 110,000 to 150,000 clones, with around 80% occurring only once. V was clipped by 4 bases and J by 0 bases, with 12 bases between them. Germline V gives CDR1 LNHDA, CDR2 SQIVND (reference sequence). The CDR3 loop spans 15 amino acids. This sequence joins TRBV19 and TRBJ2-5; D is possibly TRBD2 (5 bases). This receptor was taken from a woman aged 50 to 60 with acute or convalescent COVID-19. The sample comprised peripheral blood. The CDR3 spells CASSTYGVNQETQYF. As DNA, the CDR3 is TGTGCCAGTAGTACGTACGGGGTAAACCAAGAGACCCAGTACTTC.